There are many counts of the clone carrying this T cell receptor beta chain. What it binds is unknown. Attachment of unique molecular identifiers was made to individual cDNA molecules. TCRdb ran MiXCR on the 5' RACE reads and lists one entry per CDR3 protein. The data contain fewer than 120,000 distinct CDR3 sequences, around 13% of them singletons. The data were obtained in a study of early T cells in non-severe SARS-CoV-2 infection. About the study: Sequencing of unsorted whole blood was done on bulk RNA, leaving chains unpaired. Study observations and caveats: Matching results from VDJdb favored anti-spike CD8 responses, leaving private and CD4 specificities undetected.

The trim removed 0 bases at V and 2 bases at J, leaving 5 bases unmatched. The CDR3 length is 16 residues. Germline loops: CDR1 SGHRS, CDR2 YFSETQ. The rearrangement links TRBV5-1 to TRBJ2-1; TRBD1 matches at 7 bases. The input for sequencing was whole blood, taken at baseline. This TCR derives from an adult who was a healthcare worker with PCR-confirmed SARS-CoV-2 infection or an uninfected control (not recorded which). Here the CDR3 reads CASSLGGQVPYNEQFF. The CDR3 DNA is TGCGCCAGCAGCTTGGGAGGACAGGTGCCCTACAATGAGCAGTTCTTC.